This TCR beta chain appears in the sequencing data of a study of beta chain features in type 1 diabetes. On the study more broadly: Cell yields, age and gender were similar between patients and healthy donors.

The V gene end was trimmed by 5 bases and the J gene end by 4 bases; junction bases not matched to a gene: 3. CDR3 length: 13 amino acids. Germline V gives CDR1 SGHVS, CDR2 FNYEAQ. Expressed TCRB transcripts were sequenced, since all the RNA that had been isolated was reverse transcribed. The protocol was immunoSEQ multiplex PCR, while the TCRdb copy is restricted to in-frame clones and leaves out a portion. The data show 350,000 to 450,000 clones, roughly 14% seen once. This clone has just a few counts. The origin of this receptor is a man aged 30-40 years in good health. The sequencing input was naive CD4+ T cells from blood. This chain joins TRBV7-6 and TRBJ1-2; 8 positions agree with TRBD1. The CDR3 loop reads CASSKGQGYGYTF. CDR3 sequence (DNA): TGTGCCAGCAGCAAAGGACAGGGCTATGGCTACACCTTC. The entire variable domain, with the rest obtained from reference TRBV7-6 and TRBJ1-2, is as follows: GAGVSQSPRYKVTKRGQDVALRCDPISGHVSLYWYRQALGQGPEFLTYFNYEAQQDKSGLPNDRFSAERPEGSISTLTIQRTEQRDSAMYRCASSKGQGYGYTFGSGTRLTVV.